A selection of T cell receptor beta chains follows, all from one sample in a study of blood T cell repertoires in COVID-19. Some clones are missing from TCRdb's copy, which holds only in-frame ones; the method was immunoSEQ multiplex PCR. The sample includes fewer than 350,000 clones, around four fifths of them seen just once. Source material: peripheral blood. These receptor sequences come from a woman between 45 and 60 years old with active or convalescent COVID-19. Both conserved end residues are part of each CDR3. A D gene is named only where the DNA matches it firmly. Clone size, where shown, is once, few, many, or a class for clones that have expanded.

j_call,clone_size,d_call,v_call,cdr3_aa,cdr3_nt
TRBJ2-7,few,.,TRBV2,CASSEYGTPSYEQYF,TGTGCCAGCAGTGAGTACGGGACACCTTCCTACGAGCAGTACTTC
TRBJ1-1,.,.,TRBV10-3,CAISESSQVNTEAFF,TGTGCCATCAGTGAGTCGAGTCAAGTGAACACTGAAGCTTTCTTT
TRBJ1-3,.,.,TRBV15,CATSSSGAGNTIYF,TGTGCCACCAGCAGCTCAGGGGCTGGAAACACCATATATTTT
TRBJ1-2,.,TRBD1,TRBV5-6,CASSRGQFYGYTF,TGTGCCAGCAGCAGGGGACAGTTCTATGGCTACACCTTC
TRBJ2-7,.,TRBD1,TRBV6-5,CASRMTGGFYEQYF,TGTGCCAGCAGGATGACAGGGGGCTTCTACGAGCAGTACTTC
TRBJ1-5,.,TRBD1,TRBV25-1,CASSTRGLWYDQPQHF,TGTGCCAGCAGTACCAGGGGGTTATGGTATGATCAGCCCCAGCATTTT
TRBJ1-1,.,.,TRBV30,CAWSVSFAAFF,TGTGCCTGGAGTGTGAGCTTTGCAGCTTTCTTT
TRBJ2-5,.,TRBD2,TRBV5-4,CASSFGREAVGETQYF,TGTGCCAGCAGCTTTGGGCGGGAGGCGGTGGGGGAGACCCAGTACTTC
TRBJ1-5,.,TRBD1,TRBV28,CASSLNRGSHQPQHF,TGTGCCAGCAGTTTAAACAGGGGAAGCCATCAGCCCCAGCATTTT
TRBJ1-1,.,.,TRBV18,CASSPKGDTEAFF,TGTGCCAGCTCACCGAAGGGGGACACTGAAGCTTTCTTT
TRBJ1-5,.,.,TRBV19,CASREGGRSNQPQHF,TGTGCCAGTCGGGAAGGGGGACGAAGCAATCAGCCCCAGCATTTT
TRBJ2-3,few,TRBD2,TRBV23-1,CASNRLAGVADTQYF,TGCGCCAGCAACCGACTAGCGGGAGTAGCAGATACGCAGTATTTT
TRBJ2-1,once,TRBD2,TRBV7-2,CASSYPGLANSYNEQFF,TGTGCCAGCAGCTACCCGGGACTAGCCAACTCCTACAATGAGCAGTTCTTC
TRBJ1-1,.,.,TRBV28,CASSLGFRPGTEAFF,TGTGCCAGCAGTTTAGGGTTCCGGCCGGGCACTGAAGCTTTCTTT
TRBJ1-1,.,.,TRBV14,CASSQDTYYTEAFF,TGTGCCAGCAGCCAAGATACGTACTACACTGAAGCTTTCTTT
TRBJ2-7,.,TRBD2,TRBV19,CASKVGLAGVYEQYF,TGTGCCAGTAAAGTGGGACTAGCGGGAGTCTACGAGCAGTACTTC
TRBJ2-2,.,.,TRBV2,CASSAEITGELFF,TGTGCCAGCAGTGCGGAGATCACCGGGGAGCTGTTTTTT
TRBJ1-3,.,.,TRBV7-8,CASSHLVVSGSGNTIYF,TGTGCCAGCAGTCACCTAGTGGTATCAGGGTCTGGAAACACCATATATTTT
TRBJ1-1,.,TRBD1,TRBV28,CASSFGTGLYTEAFF,TGTGCCAGCAGTTTCGGGACAGGGCTTTACACTGAAGCTTTCTTT
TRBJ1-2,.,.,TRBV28,CASSSTGGGYTF,TGTGCCAGCAGTTCGACCGGGGGGGGCTACACCTTC
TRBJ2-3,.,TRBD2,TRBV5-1,CASSLGLAGDGQDTQYF,TGCGCCAGCAGCTTGGGGCTAGCGGGAGACGGTCAAGATACGCAGTATTTT
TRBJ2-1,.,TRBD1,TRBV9,CASSVGQGASYNEQFF,TGTGCCAGCAGCGTAGGCCAGGGGGCTTCCTACAATGAGCAGTTCTTC
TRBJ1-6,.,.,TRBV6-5,CASSYSAGRNSPLHF,TGTGCCAGCAGTTACTCGGCAGGGCGGAATTCACCCCTCCACTTT
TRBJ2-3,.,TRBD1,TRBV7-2,CASSLIPGQGTDTQYF,TGTGCCAGCAGCCTCATCCCCGGACAGGGGACAGATACGCAGTATTTT
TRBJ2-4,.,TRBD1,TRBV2,CASSGQGVTTQYF,TGTGCCAGCAGCGGACAGGGGGTGACCACTCAGTACTTC
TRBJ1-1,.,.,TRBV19,CASSPSRHPEAFF,TGTGCCAGTAGTCCCAGCCGACACCCTGAAGCTTTCTTT
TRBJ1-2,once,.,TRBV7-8,CASSPDRQNYGYTF,TGTGCCAGCAGCCCTGATAGACAGAACTATGGCTACACCTTC
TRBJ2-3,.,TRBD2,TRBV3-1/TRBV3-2,CASSQIWTSGSADTQYF,TGTGCCAGCAGCCAAATCTGGACTAGCGGGAGTGCAGATACGCAGTATTTT
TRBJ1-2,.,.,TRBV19,CASSRGENYGYTF,TGTGCCAGCTCAAGGGGCGAGAACTATGGCTACACCTTC
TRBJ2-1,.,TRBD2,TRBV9,CASSVARGSGRNEQFF,TGTGCCAGCAGCGTAGCCCGGGGTAGCGGGAGAAATGAGCAGTTCTTC
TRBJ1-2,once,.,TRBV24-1,CATSDYSNYGYTF,TGTGCCACCAGTGACTACTCAAACTATGGCTACACCTTC
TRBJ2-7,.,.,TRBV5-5,CASSPAQVRPYEQYF,TGTGCCAGCAGCCCCGCGCAAGTCCGCCCGTACGAGCAGTACTTC
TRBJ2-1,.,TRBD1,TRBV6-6,CASSPTGTGGFGEQFF,TGTGCCAGCAGCCCAACCGGGACAGGGGGCTTTGGTGAGCAGTTCTTC